The 17 T cell receptor beta chains below all came from one sample that was sequenced in a study of OX40 agonist ivuxolimab in advanced cancers. Produced via immunoSEQ multiplex PCR; TCRdb's table is partial and in-frame only. The table records more than 55,000 clones, 80% to 90% of them present only once. The sequenced sample was CD4+ or CD8+ T cells sorted from blood, obtained in a trial of the OX40 agonist ivuxolimab. The source is an adult with an advanced solid tumor such as melanoma, head and neck, liver or kidney cancer.

The chain links TRBV2 to TRBJ1-1, with TRBD1 matching over 7 bases. The germline V gene has CDR1 SNHLY and CDR2 FYNNEI. The CDR3 length is 13 residues. V gave up 5 bases and J gave up 6 bases; unmatched junction bases: 6. The CDR3 DNA reads TGTGCCAGCAGTTCACAGGGGTTTGCTGAAGCTTTCTTT. Translating it yields CASSSQGFAEAFF. The full variable domain, completed using reference TRBV2 and TRBJ1-1, is EPEVTQTPSHQVTQMGQEVILRCVPISNHLYFYWYRQILGQKVEFLVSFYNNEISEKSEIFDDQFSVERPDGSNFTLKIRSTKLEDSAMYFCASSSQGFAEAFFGQGTRLTVV.

V is TRBV7-2 and J is TRBJ2-7, with D tentatively TRBD1 or TRBD2 (5 bases each). The CDR3 extends over 14 amino acids. V was clipped by 5 bases and J by 2 bases, with 13 bases between them. Germline lookup yields CDR1 SGHTA and CDR2 FQGNSA. CDR3 in DNA: TGTGCCAGCAGCGCCCGGGACGGACCCTACGAGCAGTACTTC. Translated: CASSARDGPYEQYF.

This clone has only one observation. This chain links TRBV6-5 with TRBJ2-1; no clear D. The CDR3 runs 13 residues. Trimming took off 7 bases at V and 4 bases at J, with 11 bases between the two ends. Germline V gene sequence: CDR1 MNHEY, CDR2 SVGAGI. The CDR3 loop is CASTADGYNEQFF. DNA for the CDR3: TGTGCCAGCACCGCTGACGGGTACAATGAGCAGTTCTTC.

V is TRBV14 and J is TRBJ1-2; weak D call: TRBD1 (6 bases). Between the trimmed V and J ends, which lost 3 bases and 9 bases, there was a span of 17 bases. In germline, CDR1 is SGHDN, CDR2 FVKESK. There are 14 residues in the CDR3. The DNA for the CDR3 is TGTGCCAGCAGCCAGCAGGGGACCAGCTTAAGCTACACCTTC. Amino acid sequence: CASSQQGTSLSYTF.

The chain combines TRBV14 with TRBJ2-7, with 10 bases fitting TRBD1. Trimming took 4 bases from V and 4 from J; bases not matched to a gene: 4. CDR1 and CDR2 (germline): SGHDN, FVKESK. CDR3 size: 14 residues. The CDR3, as DNA: TGTGCCAGCAGCCGGGACAGGGGACGATACGAGCAGTACTTC. It is translated as CASSRDRGRYEQYF.

V is TRBV2 and J is TRBJ1-1; D unclear. The CDR3 totals 11 residues. V lost 6 bases to trimming and J lost 6 bases, with 8 bases between them. CDR1 and CDR2 (germline): SNHLY, FYNNEI. In nucleotides, the CDR3 is TGTGCCAGCAGGAGGATGGCTGAAGCTTTCTTT. Its protein product is CASRRMAEAFF.

This clone has a handful of counts. The chain has TRBV5-1 and TRBJ2-3; D possibly matches TRBD1 or TRBD2 (5 bases each). CDR3 size: 17 residues. Germline values: CDR1 SGHRS, CDR2 YFSETQ. V shed 6 bases and J shed 0 bases, with 20 bases lying between them. CDR3 sequence: CASTRDGSLASTDTQYF. In DNA, the CDR3 is TGCGCCAGCACCAGGGACGGGTCCTTGGCTAGCACAGATACGCAGTATTTT.

On this clone itself: A read error may produce the germline difference seen at one junction end. The chain employs TRBV5-1 and TRBJ1-6; possibly TRBD1 for D (5 bases). CDR1 and CDR2 (germline): SGHRS, YFSETQ. This CDR3 is built from 16 residues. The CDR3 bases are TGCGCCAGCAGCACGAATCCCAGCGACAGACGGCGCCCGCTTTCTTTT. It codes for CASSTNPSDRRRPLSF.

The sample holds a few counts of this clone. J is TRBJ1-1 and V is TRBV29-1, with D maybe TRBD1 (6 bases). Trimming cost V 3 bases and J 6 bases, with 20 bases left between them. The CDR3 totals 15 residues. Germline V gene lookup returns CDR1 SQVTM and CDR2 ANQGSEA. The CDR3 coding sequence is TGCAGCGTTGACCCCCGGGGAGGGGGGGACCCTGAAGCTTTCTTT. It translates to CSVDPRGGGDPEAFF. The full variable domain, rest sourced from reference TRBV29-1 and TRBJ1-1, is SAVISQKPSRDICQRGTSLTIQCQVDSQVTMMFWYRQQPGQSLTLIATANQGSEATYESGFVIDKFPISRPNLTFSTLTVSNMSPEDSSIYLCSVDPRGGGDPEAFFGQGTRLTVV.

The chain joins TRBV28 to TRBJ1-2, with a tentative D call TRBD1 (6 bases). Between the trimmed V and J ends, which lost 5 bases and 8 bases, there was a span of 18 bases. Germline CDR1 is MDHEN and CDR2 is SYDVKM. The CDR3 length is 14 residues. The CDR3 loop reads CASSQNQGIGGYTF. CDR3 in DNA: TGTGCCAGCAGTCAGAACCAGGGGATAGGGGGCTACACCTTC.

The chain couples TRBV28 to TRBJ2-6; unclear D gene. The CDR3 extends over 15 amino acids. Trimming left V 3 bases short and J 0 bases short, with 6 bases between. Germline CDR1 reads MDHEN; CDR2 reads SYDVKM. The CDR3 region is CASSLVGSGANVLTF. The CDR3 nucleotides are TGTGCCAGCAGTTTGGTCGGCTCTGGGGCCAACGTCCTGACTTTC.

This clone was seen only once. The chain is built from TRBV2 and TRBJ2-7; D ambiguous. V lost 5 bases and J 11 bases, leaving 16 bases between the germline ends. Germline V gives CDR1 SNHLY, CDR2 FYNNEI. The CDR3 is made up of 12 amino acids. The CDR3 DNA is TGTGCCAGCAGTCTCGGGCCGGAACACGAGTACTTC. Residues: CASSLGPEHEYF.

This clone showed up just a few times. The chain joins TRBV7-9 to TRBJ1-6, with D maybe TRBD1 (5 bases). V was trimmed by 5 bases and J by 9 bases, leaving 17 bases between them. The V gene's germline CDR1 is SEHNR and CDR2 FQNEAQ (reference sequence). This CDR3 has 15 residues. DNA of the CDR3: TGTGCCAGCAGCCGTTTCGGGGACGTGAGTTCACCCCTCCACTTT. Its translation is CASSRFGDVSSPLHF.

This CDR3 is CASRDGYNEQFF. In nucleotides, the CDR3 is TGTGCCAGCCGGGACGGTTACAATGAGCAGTTCTTC. The chain has TRBV7-2 and TRBJ2-1; D tentatively fits TRBD1 or TRBD2 (5 bases each). The germline CDR1 and CDR2 sequences are SGHTA and FQGNSA. The CDR3 has 12 amino acids. Trimming cost V 8 bases and J 4 bases, with 9 bases left between them.

The DNA of the CDR3 is TGTGCCAGCAGTGCCGGGACGGCTTTCTTTGGCTACACCTTC. Amino acid sequence: CASSAGTAFFGYTF. The V call is TRBV6-5, the J call TRBJ1-2; possibly TRBD1 for D (5 bases). This CDR3 contains 14 residues. V dropped 5 bases and J dropped 7 bases, with 17 bases sitting between them. CDR1 is MNHEY and CDR2 is SVGAGI in the germline V gene.

The J gene is TRBJ1-5, the V gene TRBV5-8; maybe TRBD1 (5 bases). CDR3 size: 14 residues. V was shortened by 2 bases and J by 5 bases, with 11 bases between the two germline ends. CDR1 is SGHTS and CDR2 is YDEGEE in the germline V gene. The CDR3 sequence is CASSFRQGHQPQHF. The CDR3, as DNA: TGTGCCAGCAGCTTCCGGCAGGGCCATCAGCCCCAGCATTTT.

The chain uses TRBV10-2 and TRBJ2-7, with unresolved D. This CDR3 has 13 residues. V was pared by 6 bases and J by 1 base, with 10 bases between. Germline-derived CDR1 and CDR2 are WSHSY and SAAADI. The CDR3 is CASSPSRSYEQYF. CDR3 sequence (DNA): TGCGCCAGCAGCCCATCCAGGTCCTACGAGCAGTACTTC.